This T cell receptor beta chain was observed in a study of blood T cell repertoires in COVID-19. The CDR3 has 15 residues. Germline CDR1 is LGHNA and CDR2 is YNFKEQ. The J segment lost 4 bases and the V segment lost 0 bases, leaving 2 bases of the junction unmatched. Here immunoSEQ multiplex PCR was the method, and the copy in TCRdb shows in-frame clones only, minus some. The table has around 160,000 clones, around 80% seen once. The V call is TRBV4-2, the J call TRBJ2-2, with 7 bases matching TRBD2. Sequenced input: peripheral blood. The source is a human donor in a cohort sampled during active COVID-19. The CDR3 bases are TGTGCCAGCAGCCAAGATGGGGGGGGCACCGGGGAGCTGTTTTTT. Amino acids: CASSQDGGGTGELFF.